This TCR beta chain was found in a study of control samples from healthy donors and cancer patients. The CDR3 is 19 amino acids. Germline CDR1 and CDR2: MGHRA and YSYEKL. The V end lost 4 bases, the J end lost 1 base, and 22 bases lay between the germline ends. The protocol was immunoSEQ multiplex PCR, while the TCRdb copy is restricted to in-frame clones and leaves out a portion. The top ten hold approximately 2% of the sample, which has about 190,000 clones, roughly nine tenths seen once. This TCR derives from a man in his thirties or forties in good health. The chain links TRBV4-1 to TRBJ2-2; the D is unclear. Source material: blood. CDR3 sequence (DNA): TGCGCCAGCAGCCGATTCTTCGAGCGAACTGATATGAACACCGGGGAGCTGTTTTTT. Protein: CASSRFFERTDMNTGELFF.